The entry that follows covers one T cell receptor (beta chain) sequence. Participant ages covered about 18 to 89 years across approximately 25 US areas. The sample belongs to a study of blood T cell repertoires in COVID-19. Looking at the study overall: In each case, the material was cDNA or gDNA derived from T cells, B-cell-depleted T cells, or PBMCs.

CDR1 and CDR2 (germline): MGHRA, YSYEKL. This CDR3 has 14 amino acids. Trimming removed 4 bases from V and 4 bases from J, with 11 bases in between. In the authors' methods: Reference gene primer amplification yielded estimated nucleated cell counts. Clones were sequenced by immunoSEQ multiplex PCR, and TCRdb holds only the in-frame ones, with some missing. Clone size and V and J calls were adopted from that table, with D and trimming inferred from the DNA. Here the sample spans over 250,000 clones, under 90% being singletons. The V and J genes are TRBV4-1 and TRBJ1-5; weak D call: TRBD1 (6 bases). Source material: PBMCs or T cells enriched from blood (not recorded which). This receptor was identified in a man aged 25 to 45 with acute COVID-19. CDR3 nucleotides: TGCGCCAGCAGCCTTTACACAGGGAATCAGCCCCAGCATTTT. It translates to CASSLYTGNQPQHF.